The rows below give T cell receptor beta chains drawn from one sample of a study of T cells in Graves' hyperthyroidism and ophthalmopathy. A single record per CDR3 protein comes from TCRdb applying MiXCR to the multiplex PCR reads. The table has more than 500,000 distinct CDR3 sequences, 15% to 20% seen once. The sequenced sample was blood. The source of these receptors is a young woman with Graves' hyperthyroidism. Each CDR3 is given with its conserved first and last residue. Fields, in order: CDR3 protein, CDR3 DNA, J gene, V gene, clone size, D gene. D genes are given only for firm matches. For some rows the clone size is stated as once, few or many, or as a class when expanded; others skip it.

CASSGGALEPQHF,TGTGCCAGCAGTGGCGGAGCGTTGGAGCCCCAGCATTTT,TRBJ1-5,TRBV2,NA,NA
CASRQQGSETQYF,TGTGCCAGCAGACAACAGGGATCCGAGACCCAGTACTTC,TRBJ2-5,TRBV2,many,NA
CASSSVNQDQETQYF,TGTGCCAGCAGCTCGGTGAATCAGGACCAAGAGACCCAGTACTTC,TRBJ2-5,TRBV6-1,few,NA
CASSAHTALAGGGEQYF,TGTGCCAGCAGCGCCCATACTGCCCTAGCGGGAGGAGGTGAGCAGTACTTC,TRBJ2-7,TRBV7-8,NA,TRBD2
CSADPRLRRDEQYF,TGCAGTGCCGACCCCAGACTCCGGAGAGATGAGCAGTACTTC,TRBJ2-7,TRBV20-1,once,NA
CASSFNGGLFSPLHF,TGTGCCAGCAGTTTTAATGGGGGGCTATTTTCACCCCTCCACTTT,TRBJ1-6,TRBV27,few,NA
CASSEALHSYNSPLHF,TGTGCCAGCAGTGAAGCGCTCCACTCCTATAATTCACCCCTCCACTTT,TRBJ1-6,TRBV6-1,NA,NA
CAIRPGGGEETQYF,TGTGCCATCAGACCCGGTGGGGGCGAAGAGACCCAGTACTTC,TRBJ2-5,TRBV10-3,many,NA
CASSPHELAGTYTDTQYF,TGCGCCAGCAGCCCCCACGAACTAGCGGGCACCTACACAGATACGCAGTATTTT,TRBJ2-3,TRBV5-1,few,TRBD2
CASSPGRLDTQYF,TGTGCCAGTAGCCCAGGACGGCTGGATACGCAGTATTTT,TRBJ2-3,TRBV19,NA,NA
CASSFYSNTEAFF,TGTGCCAGCAGTTTTTACAGCAACACTGAAGCTTTCTTT,TRBJ1-1,TRBV27,many,NA
CASSLPRAGYEQYF,TGTGCCAGCAGCTTACCCCGGGCAGGCTACGAGCAGTACTTC,TRBJ2-7,TRBV7-2,many,NA
CASSEAGISYTEAFF,TGTGCCAGCAGTGAAGCGGGGATCAGTTACACTGAAGCTTTCTTT,TRBJ1-1,TRBV6-1,many,NA
CASSSDLLAGGMYF,TGTGCCAGCAGCTCCGACCTACTAGCGGGAGGGATGTACTTC,TRBJ2-5,TRBV7-2,many,TRBD2
CAWRGPNTGELFF,TGTGCCTGGAGGGGCCCGAACACCGGGGAGCTGTTTTTT,TRBJ2-2,TRBV30,NA,NA
CASSRRETQYF,TGTGCCAGCAGCAGACGGGAGACCCAGTACTTC,TRBJ2-5,TRBV6-2/TRBV6-3,many,NA
CASRGRDRDSSPLHF,TGTGCCAGCAGGGGAAGGGACAGGGACAGCTCACCCCTCCACTTT,TRBJ1-6,TRBV7-2,many,TRBD1
CASGIDERFF,TGTGCCAGCGGGATAGATGAGCGGTTCTTC,TRBJ2-1,TRBV12-3/TRBV12-4,NA,NA
CAWSVGPLEAFF,TGTGCCTGGAGTGTCGGGCCGCTTGAAGCTTTCTTT,TRBJ1-1,TRBV30,NA,NA
CASSSTPVAYNEQFF,TGTGCCAGCAGTTCGACCCCGGTCGCCTACAATGAGCAGTTCTTC,TRBJ2-1,TRBV27,many,NA
CASSPDSGTDVMAYGYTF,TGTGCCAGCAGTCCAGATTCAGGGACAGATGTTATGGCCTATGGCTACACCTTC,TRBJ1-2,TRBV11-2,NA,TRBD1
CAWTYGTGAGELFF,TGTGCCTGGACCTACGGGACAGGGGCCGGGGAGCTGTTTTTT,TRBJ2-2,TRBV30,NA,TRBD1
CASSGRLAGETQYF,TGTGCCAGCAGCGGCCGTCTAGCTGGCGAGACCCAGTACTTC,TRBJ2-5,TRBV2,many,NA
CASSHSYNEQFF,TGTGCCAGCAGTCACTCCTACAATGAGCAGTTCTTC,TRBJ2-1,TRBV12-3/TRBV12-4,many,NA
CASTTFMNTEAFF,TGTGCCAGCACCACCTTCATGAACACTGAAGCTTTCTTT,TRBJ1-1,TRBV12-3/TRBV12-4,many,NA
CASSFSRSAEQYF,TGTGCCAGCAGCTTTTCCCGCTCGGCCGAGCAGTACTTC,TRBJ2-7,TRBV7-2,many,NA
CASSPGADRASETQYF,TGTGCCAGCAGCCCGGGGGCGGACAGGGCTTCCGAGACCCAGTACTTC,TRBJ2-5,TRBV11-2,many,TRBD1
CASSPQRTSGYEQFF,TGTGCCAGTAGCCCTCAGAGGACTAGCGGCTATGAGCAGTTCTTC,TRBJ2-1,TRBV19,NA,TRBD2